A single sample is the source of the 6 T cell receptor beta chains below, sequenced in a study of Ad26.COV2.S vaccination and SARS-CoV-2 variants. The method was immunoSEQ multiplex PCR; TCRdb's version includes in-frame clones alone and lacks a portion of them. The sample carries about 260,000 clones, roughly 89% recorded once. Sample treatment: some 20 received Ad26.COV2.S at low or high dose, single or two shots; roughly five received placebo; per-sample allocation not given. At day 63 after the first vaccine or placebo injection, samples were drawn. Source: peripheral blood, taken in a trial of Ad26.COV2.S vaccine versus placebo. Every receptor here comes from a person aged 18-65 years who received the Ad26.COV2.S COVID-19 vaccine or a placebo.

This clone was seen many times. The chain is built from TRBV19 and TRBJ2-7; no firm D call. Per the germline V gene, CDR1 is LNHDA and CDR2 is SQIVND (reference sequence). This CDR3 has 12 residues. Between the trimmed V and J ends, which lost 10 bases and 4 bases, there was a span of 14 bases. CDR3 DNA sequence: TGTGCCACGACTGGCTCTTCTTACGAGCAGTACTTC. Its translation: CATTGSSYEQYF.

The rearrangement joins TRBV4-3 to TRBJ1-1; the D is unclear. Germline V lookup: CDR1 LGHNA, CDR2 YSLEER. The CDR3 loop spans 15 amino acids. V was clipped by 0 bases and J by 1 base, with 9 bases between them. This CDR3 reads CASSQDISPNTEAFF. CDR3 in DNA: TGCGCCAGCAGCCAAGATATCAGCCCGAACACTGAAGCTTTCTTT.

This chain joins TRBV2 and TRBJ1-1; 7 bases agree with TRBD1. J lost 4 bases, V lost 4 bases, and 9 bases had no gene match. CDR1 and CDR2 from the germline V gene are SNHLY and FYNNEI. The CDR3 length is 15 residues. The CDR3 nucleotides read TGTGCCAGCAGTGTCGTGGGACAGAGTACCACTGAAGCTTTCTTT. Encoded protein: CASSVVGQSTTEAFF.

The chain couples TRBV11-3 to TRBJ2-2; TRBD2 aligns across 11 bases. Trimming removed 4 bases from V and 6 bases from J; junction bases left unmatched: 10. The germline V gene has CDR1 SGHNT and CDR2 YENEEA. The CDR3 covers 17 residues. This chain's CDR3 is CASSWETSGIGAGELFF. DNA of the CDR3: TGTGCCAGCAGCTGGGAGACTAGCGGGATCGGGGCCGGGGAGCTGTTTTTT.

V usage is TRBV24-1 and J usage is TRBJ2-2, with unresolved D. This CDR3 is built from 16 residues. The V gene lost 2 bases and the J gene lost 8 bases, with 17 bases spanning the gap. Germline V gene data show CDR1 as KGHDR and CDR2 as SFDVKD. The CDR3 DNA reads as TGTGCCACCAGTGATTCGGACCGACCCGGTATTGGGGAGCTGTTTTTT. It specifies CATSDSDRPGIGELFF.

This clone was observed a single time. The rearrangement links TRBV19 to TRBJ1-5; tentative D call: TRBD1 (5 bases). V was trimmed by 10 bases and J by 7 bases, leaving 26 bases between them. Germline lookup yields CDR1 LNHDA and CDR2 SQIVND (reference sequence). This CDR3 has 16 amino acids. The CDR3 DNA is TGTGCCACCTACGCAACTCAGGGCAGGGAAAGACAGCCCCAGCATTTT. It translates to CATYATQGRERQPQHF.